The TCR beta chain described here comes from a study of OX40 agonist ivuxolimab in advanced cancers. This clone has only a few counts. Data came from immunoSEQ multiplex PCR; TCRdb stores just in-frame clones and leaves some out. The sample includes tens of thousands of clones, nearly 90% seen only once; the top ten take roughly a tenth. The germline V gene encodes CDR1 MGHRA and CDR2 YSYEKL. V lost 1 base and J lost 7, with 13 bases in between. The CDR3 contains 14 residues. This receptor was identified in an adult with an advanced solid tumor such as melanoma, head and neck, liver or kidney cancer. The source material was CD4+ or CD8+ T cells sorted from blood, sampled in a trial of the OX40 agonist ivuxolimab. This chain links TRBV4-1 with TRBJ1-2; no firm D call. In DNA form, the CDR3 reads TGCGCCAGCAGCCAAGTGGGCCCGCGGGGTGGCTACACCTTC. Its translation: CASSQVGPRGGYTF.